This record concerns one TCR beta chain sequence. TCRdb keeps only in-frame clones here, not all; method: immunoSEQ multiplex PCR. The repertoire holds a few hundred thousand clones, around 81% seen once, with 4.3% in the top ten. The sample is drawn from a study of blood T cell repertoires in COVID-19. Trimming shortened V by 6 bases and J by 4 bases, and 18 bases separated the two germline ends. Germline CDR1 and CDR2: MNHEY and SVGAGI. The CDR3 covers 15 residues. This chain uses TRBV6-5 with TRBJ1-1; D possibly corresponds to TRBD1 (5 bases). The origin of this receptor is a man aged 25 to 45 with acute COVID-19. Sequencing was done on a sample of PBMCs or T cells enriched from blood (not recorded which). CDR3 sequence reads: CASSEPQGLLTEAFF. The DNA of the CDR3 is TGTGCCAGCAGCGAGCCCCAGGGCTTGCTCACTGAAGCTTTCTTT.